These 3 T cell receptor beta chains originate from one sample sequenced in a study of Graves' ophthalmopathy and Graves' hyperthyroidism. Amplified material comprised TCR beta CDR3 regions derived from RNA transcripts. Second-round multiplex PCR came after a first-round RT-PCR that employed HTBI primers. TCRdb called the multiplex PCR reads again in MiXCR, with one record for every CDR3 protein. The data show about 550,000 distinct CDR3 sequences, under 40% seen once. The sample comprised peripheral blood or thyroid tissue (not recorded which). The receptor source for this set is an adult man with Graves' hyperthyroidism.

The chain has TRBV2 and TRBJ2-7, with 7 bases matching TRBD2. Looked up from germline, CDR1 is SNHLY and CDR2 is FYNNEI. The CDR3 has 13 amino acids. The V segment lost 7 bases and the J segment 6 bases; nucleotides outside the gene matches: 9. The chain's CDR3 is CASTGGRRAEQYF. Written as DNA, the CDR3 is TGTGCCAGCACCGGGGGGAGAAGGGCCGAGCAGTACTTC.

On this clonotype itself: This likely comes from a read error, as the CDR3 has no conserved phenylalanine or tryptophan at its end. The chain joins TRBV7-9 to TRBJ2-7, with 8 positions matching TRBD1. Germline V gives CDR1 SEHNR, CDR2 FQNEAQ (reference sequence). The CDR3 extends over 13 amino acids. Trimming at V came to 6 bases and at J to 4 bases, leaving 5 bases not matched to a gene. The CDR3 DNA follows: TGTGCCAGCAGACGGGGACAGGAGTACGAGCAGTACCTC. Translation: CASRRGQEYEQYL.

The rearrangement uses TRBV15 and TRBJ2-7; 8 bases are shared with TRBD2. The J call may be wrong; the DNA end is better matched by TRBJ2-1. This CDR3 spans 18 amino acids. Germline V gives CDR1 LNHNV, CDR2 YYDKDF (reference sequence). CDR3: CATSRERHAGGVDNEQFF. For the CDR3, the DNA is TGTGCCACCAGCAGAGAGAGGCACGCGGGGGGTGTGGACAATGAGCAGTTCTTC.